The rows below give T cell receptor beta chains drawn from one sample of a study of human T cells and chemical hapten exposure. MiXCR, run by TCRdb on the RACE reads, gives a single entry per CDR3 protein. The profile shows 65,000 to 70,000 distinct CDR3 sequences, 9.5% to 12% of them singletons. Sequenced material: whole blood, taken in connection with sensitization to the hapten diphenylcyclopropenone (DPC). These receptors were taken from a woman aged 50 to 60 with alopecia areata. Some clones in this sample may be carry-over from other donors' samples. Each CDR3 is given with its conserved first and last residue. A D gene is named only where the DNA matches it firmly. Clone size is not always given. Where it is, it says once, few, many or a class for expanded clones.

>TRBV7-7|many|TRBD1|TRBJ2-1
TGTGCTAGCAGCTTTGAACGCTGCGACAGGGGGCCTTACAATGAGCAGTTCTTC
CASSFERCDRGPYNEQFF
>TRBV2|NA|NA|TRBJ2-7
TGTGCCAGCAGTCAAAAGGGCGGCTACGAGCAGTACTTC
CASSQKGGYEQYF
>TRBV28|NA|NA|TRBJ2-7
TGTGCCAGCAGACCCCAGGGAGGGACATTATACGAGCAGTACTTC
CASRPQGGTLYEQYF
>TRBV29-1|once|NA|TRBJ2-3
TGCAGCGTTCGGGGACCGAATGTACTCGCTAGCACAGATACGCAGTATTTT
CSVRGPNVLASTDTQYF
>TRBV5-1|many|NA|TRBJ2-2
TGCGCCAGCAGCTTTGGTGATCGCGGGGAGCTGTTTTTT
CASSFGDRGELFF
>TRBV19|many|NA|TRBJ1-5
TGTGCCAGTAGTATGGTGGCAGGCAATCAGCCCCAGCATTTT
CASSMVAGNQPQHF
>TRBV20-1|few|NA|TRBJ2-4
TGCAGTGCTAGCGAGGGATGGGCAAACATTCAGTACTTC
CSASEGWANIQYF
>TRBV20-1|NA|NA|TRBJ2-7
TGCAGTGCTAGTATTCCTAGTTCCTACGAGCAGTACTTC
CSASIPSSYEQYF
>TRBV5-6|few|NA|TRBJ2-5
TGTGCCAGCAGCTTGTCGTGGTTCCGCCAAGAGACCCAGTACTTC
CASSLSWFRQETQYF
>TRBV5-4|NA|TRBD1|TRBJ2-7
TGTGCCAGCAGCCCACGACAGGGTGACTACGAGCAGTACTTC
CASSPRQGDYEQYF
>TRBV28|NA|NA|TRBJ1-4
TGTGCCAGCAGAGGGGGACTCCGAAGTGAAAAACTGTTTTTT
CASRGGLRSEKLFF
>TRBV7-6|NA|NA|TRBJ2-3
TGTGCCAGCAGCACGGACGGTGGAGATACGCAGTATTTT
CASSTDGGDTQYF
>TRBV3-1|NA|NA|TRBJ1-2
TGTGCCAGCAGCCAAGTCACGGGCTACACCTTC
CASSQVTGYTF